These T cell receptor beta chains were read from a single sample in a study of CD8 T cells in ankylosing spondylitis. TCRdb fed the 5' RACE reads into MiXCR, producing one record per CDR3 protein. The profile shows around 120,000 distinct CDR3 sequences, about a tenth of them singletons. The specimen sequenced was blood, either unsorted or a sorted T cell fraction (not recorded which). These receptors originate from a male donor with ankylosing spondylitis or in good health (not recorded which). Both conserved end residues are part of each CDR3. D genes are given only for firm matches. Rows give clone size only sometimes, using once, few, many, or a class for an expanded clone.

D gene: TRBD2; clone size: many; CDR3 length: 19; J gene: TRBJ2-1; V gene: TRBV10-3; CDR3 DNA: TGTGCCATCAGTGATCCGGGACTAGCGGGAGGGCCTCTCTACAATGAGCAGTTCTTC; CDR3 protein: CAISDPGLAGGPLYNEQFF
D gene: TRBD1; clone size: few; CDR3 length: 11; J gene: TRBJ1-2; V gene: TRBV20-1; CDR3 DNA: TGCAGTGCTGGCGGACAGGGGGGTTACACCTTC; CDR3 protein: CSAGGQGGYTF
D gene: NA; clone size: few; CDR3 length: 17; J gene: TRBJ2-2; V gene: TRBV20-1; CDR3 DNA: TGCAGTGCTAGAGATAATATAGGCACTACTAACACCGGGGAGCTGTTTTTT; CDR3 protein: CSARDNIGTTNTGELFF
D gene: NA; clone size: few; CDR3 length: 14; J gene: TRBJ2-3; V gene: TRBV5-1; CDR3 DNA: TGCGCCAGCAGCTTCAGGCCGGCGCGGGATACGCAGTATTTT; CDR3 protein: CASSFRPARDTQYF
D gene: NA; clone size: many; CDR3 length: 14; J gene: TRBJ1-4; V gene: TRBV20-1; CDR3 DNA: TGCAGTGCTAGAGATTTGTTGGGGAACGAAAAACTGTTTTTT; CDR3 protein: CSARDLLGNEKLFF
D gene: TRBD1; clone size: few; CDR3 length: 16; J gene: TRBJ2-5; V gene: TRBV7-9; CDR3 DNA: TGTGCCAGCAGCTTAGGTAGCAGGGGGCTACAAGAGACCCAGTACTTC; CDR3 protein: CASSLGSRGLQETQYF
D gene: TRBD1; clone size: NA; CDR3 length: 15; J gene: TRBJ1-2; V gene: TRBV4-3; CDR3 DNA: TGCGCCAGCAGCCAAGACACCGACAGGGGCTATGGCTACACCTTC; CDR3 protein: CASSQDTDRGYGYTF
D gene: NA; clone size: many; CDR3 length: 13; J gene: TRBJ1-6; V gene: TRBV10-2; CDR3 DNA: TGCGCCAGCAGTGACAGGGAGAATTCACCCCTCCACTTT; CDR3 protein: CASSDRENSPLHF
D gene: NA; clone size: NA; CDR3 length: 16; J gene: TRBJ2-3; V gene: TRBV7-9; CDR3 DNA: TGTGCCAGCAGCTTAGTCATTTCGGACGATGCAGATACGCAGTATTTT; CDR3 protein: CASSLVISDDADTQYF
D gene: TRBD1; clone size: many; CDR3 length: 14; J gene: TRBJ1-5; V gene: TRBV5-5; CDR3 DNA: TGTGCCAGCATCCGAACAGGGGTATTTCAGCCCCAGCATTTT; CDR3 protein: CASIRTGVFQPQHF
D gene: TRBD2; clone size: many; CDR3 length: 14; J gene: TRBJ2-7; V gene: TRBV24-1; CDR3 DNA: TGTGCCACTGCCTCCGGGACTAGTGGGTACGAGCAGTACTTC; CDR3 protein: CATASGTSGYEQYF
D gene: TRBD1; clone size: many; CDR3 length: 13; J gene: TRBJ2-7; V gene: TRBV12-3/TRBV12-4; CDR3 DNA: TGTGCCAGCAGCGCCAGGGGGCCCTACGAGCAGTACTTC; CDR3 protein: CASSARGPYEQYF
D gene: TRBD2; clone size: NA; CDR3 length: 14; J gene: TRBJ2-3; V gene: TRBV20-1; CDR3 DNA: TGCAGTGCTAGAGACGGGGGGGGCACAGATACGCAGTATTTT; CDR3 protein: CSARDGGGTDTQYF
D gene: NA; clone size: NA; CDR3 length: 17; J gene: TRBJ2-4; V gene: TRBV7-9; CDR3 DNA: TGTGCCAGCAGCTTAGAAGGTGGAAATCTAGCCAAAAACATTCAGTACTTC; CDR3 protein: CASSLEGGNLAKNIQYF
D gene: TRBD1; clone size: NA; CDR3 length: 15; J gene: TRBJ2-7; V gene: TRBV7-9; CDR3 DNA: TGTGCCAGCAGCTTAGAGGACAGGTTCTCCTACGAGCAGTACTTC; CDR3 protein: CASSLEDRFSYEQYF
D gene: TRBD2; clone size: NA; CDR3 length: 14; J gene: TRBJ2-1; V gene: TRBV20-1; CDR3 DNA: TGCAGTGCTCCGCGACTAGCGGGAGCAGATGAGCAGTTCTTC; CDR3 protein: CSAPRLAGADEQFF
D gene: TRBD2; clone size: many; CDR3 length: 14; J gene: TRBJ2-1; V gene: TRBV7-2; CDR3 DNA: TGTGCCAGCAGCTTTAGCGGGAGTCTCAATGAGCAGTTCTTC; CDR3 protein: CASSFSGSLNEQFF
D gene: TRBD1; clone size: few; CDR3 length: 15; J gene: TRBJ2-7; V gene: TRBV24-1; CDR3 DNA: TGTGCCACCAGTGAGGGGGGACAGGCCCCCTACGAGCAGTACTTC; CDR3 protein: CATSEGGQAPYEQYF
D gene: TRBD2; clone size: few; CDR3 length: 16; J gene: TRBJ2-1; V gene: TRBV20-1; CDR3 DNA: TGCAGTGCTAGAGGAGCGGGAGGAGGCTCCTACAATGAGCAGTTCTTC; CDR3 protein: CSARGAGGGSYNEQFF
D gene: NA; clone size: many; CDR3 length: 15; J gene: TRBJ2-1; V gene: TRBV6-5; CDR3 DNA: TGTGCCAGCAGTTACTTAACAGGGTATATCAATGAGCAGTTCTTC; CDR3 protein: CASSYLTGYINEQFF
D gene: TRBD2; clone size: many; CDR3 length: 16; J gene: TRBJ2-1; V gene: TRBV4-1; CDR3 DNA: TGCGCCAGCAGCCCCTCACTAGCGGGAGTCGTTGGTGAGCAGTTCTTC; CDR3 protein: CASSPSLAGVVGEQFF
D gene: TRBD2; clone size: many; CDR3 length: 13; J gene: TRBJ2-1; V gene: TRBV7-8; CDR3 DNA: TGTGCCAGCAGCTTAGAGCTCGGGAGGGAGCAGTTCTTC; CDR3 protein: CASSLELGREQFF
D gene: TRBD2; clone size: many; CDR3 length: 16; J gene: TRBJ2-2; V gene: TRBV5-1; CDR3 DNA: TGCGCCAGCAGCCCACGCCCAGCGGGAAACACCGGGGAGCTGTTTTTT; CDR3 protein: CASSPRPAGNTGELFF
D gene: TRBD2; clone size: many; CDR3 length: 16; J gene: TRBJ2-1; V gene: TRBV4-1; CDR3 DNA: TGCGCCAGCAGCCACCTACTAGCGGGAGTGGCCAATGAGCAGTTCTTC; CDR3 protein: CASSHLLAGVANEQFF
D gene: TRBD1; clone size: NA; CDR3 length: 12; J gene: TRBJ2-7; V gene: TRBV6-2/TRBV6-3; CDR3 DNA: TGTGCCACCGGGACAGGGTTCTACGAGCAGTACTTC; CDR3 protein: CATGTGFYEQYF